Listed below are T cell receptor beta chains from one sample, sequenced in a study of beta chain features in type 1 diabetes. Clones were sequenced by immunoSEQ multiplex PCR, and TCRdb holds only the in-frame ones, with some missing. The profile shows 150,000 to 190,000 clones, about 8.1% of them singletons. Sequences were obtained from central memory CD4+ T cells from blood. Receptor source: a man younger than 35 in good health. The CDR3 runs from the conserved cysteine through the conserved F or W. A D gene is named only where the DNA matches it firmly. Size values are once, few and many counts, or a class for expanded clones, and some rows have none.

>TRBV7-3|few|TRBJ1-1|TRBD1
CASSPMGTGGMNTEAFF
TGTGCCAGCAGCCCCATGGGGACAGGAGGAATGAACACTGAAGCTTTCTTT
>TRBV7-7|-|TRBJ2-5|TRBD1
CASSSGTGDETQYF
TGTGCTAGCAGCTCCGGGACAGGGGATGAGACCCAGTACTTC
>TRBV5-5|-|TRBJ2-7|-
CASSPSIAEQYF
TGTGCCAGCAGCCCGTCTATCGCCGAGCAGTACTTC
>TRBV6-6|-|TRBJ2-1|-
CASKVPRGSYNEQFF
TGTGCCAGCAAGGTACCACGAGGCTCCTACAATGAGCAGTTCTTC
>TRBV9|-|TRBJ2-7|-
CASSTQTGQLYEQYF
TGTGCCAGCAGCACACAGACAGGCCAACTCTACGAGCAGTACTTC
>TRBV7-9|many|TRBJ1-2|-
CASRRDGEGRGYTF
TGTGCCAGCAGGCGAGACGGGGAGGGACGTGGCTACACCTTC
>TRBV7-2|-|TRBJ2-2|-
CASSSVGSTGELFF
TGTGCCAGCAGCTCGGTGGGGAGCACCGGGGAGCTGTTTTTT
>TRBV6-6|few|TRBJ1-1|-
CASRSGVPDTEAFF
TGTGCCAGCAGGTCGGGAGTCCCGGACACTGAAGCTTTCTTT
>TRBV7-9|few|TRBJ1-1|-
CASSLLAEAFF
TGTGCCAGCAGCTTACTAGCTGAAGCTTTCTTT
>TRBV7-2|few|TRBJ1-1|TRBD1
CASSDTRGPRDTEAFF
TGTGCCAGCAGCGATACCAGGGGGCCTAGGGACACTGAAGCTTTCTTT
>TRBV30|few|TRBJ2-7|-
CAWKGQNSYEQYF
TGTGCCTGGAAAGGACAGAACTCCTACGAGCAGTACTTC
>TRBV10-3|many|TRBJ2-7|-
CAISALSSSYEQYF
TGTGCCATCAGTGCACTGTCGAGCTCCTACGAGCAGTACTTC
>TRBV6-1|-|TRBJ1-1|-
CASSNPTGNTEAFF
TGTGCCAGCAGTAACCCGACGGGGAACACTGAAGCTTTCTTT
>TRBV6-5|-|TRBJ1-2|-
CASVAGGRVGYTF
TGTGCCAGCGTCGCGGGGGGACGTGTTGGCTACACCTTC
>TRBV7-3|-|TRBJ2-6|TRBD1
CASSPYRTGPANVLTF
TGTGCCAGCAGCCCCTACCGGACAGGCCCTGCCAACGTCCTGACTTTC
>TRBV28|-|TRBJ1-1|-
CASRQGSINTEAFF
TGTGCCAGCAGGCAGGGATCAATCAACACTGAAGCTTTCTTT
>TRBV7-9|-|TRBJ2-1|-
CASSPRREGNEQFF
TGTGCCAGCAGCCCCCGACGAGAGGGCAATGAGCAGTTCTTC
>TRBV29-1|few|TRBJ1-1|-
CSVEHASTEAFF
TGCAGCGTTGAACACGCGTCAACTGAAGCTTTCTTT
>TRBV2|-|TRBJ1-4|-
CASSITRGEKLFF
TGTGCCAGCAGCATAACGAGGGGGGAAAAACTGTTTTTT
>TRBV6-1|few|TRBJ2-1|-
CASIIGGPGEQFF
TGTGCCAGCATCATCGGGGGGCCGGGTGAGCAGTTCTTC
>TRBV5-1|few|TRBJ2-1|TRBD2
CASSSGTSPNEQFF
TGCGCCAGCAGCTCCGGGACTAGCCCTAATGAGCAGTTCTTC
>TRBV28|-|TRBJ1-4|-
CASSPPTGGGEKLFF
TGTGCCAGCAGTCCTCCTACGGGGGGGGGTGAAAAACTGTTTTTT
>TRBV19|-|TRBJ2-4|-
CASSIDVKNIQYF
TGTGCCAGTAGTATAGACGTCAAAAACATTCAGTACTTC
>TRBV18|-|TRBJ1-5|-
CASSPLQPGEGQPQHF
TGTGCCAGCTCACCACTGCAGCCGGGGGAGGGTCAGCCCCAGCATTTT
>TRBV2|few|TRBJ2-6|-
CASGQSGSGANVLTF
TGTGCCAGCGGCCAGTCGGGCTCTGGGGCCAACGTCCTGACTTTC
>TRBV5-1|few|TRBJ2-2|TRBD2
CASSLRLAGDAGELFF
TGCGCCAGCAGCTTGAGGCTAGCGGGAGATGCCGGGGAGCTGTTTTTT
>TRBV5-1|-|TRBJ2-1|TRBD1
CASSSGQGTYNEQFF
TGCGCCAGCTCCTCGGGACAGGGGACCTACAATGAGCAGTTCTTC
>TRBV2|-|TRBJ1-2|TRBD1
CASSLQGADYGYTF
TGTGCCAGCAGTTTGCAGGGGGCGGACTATGGCTACACCTTC
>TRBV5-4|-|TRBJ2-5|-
CASSLGGGETQYF
TGTGCCAGCAGCTTGGGAGGTGGCGAGACCCAGTACTTC
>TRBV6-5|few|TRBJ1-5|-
CASRPAGGGNQPQHF
TGTGCCAGCAGGCCCGCCGGGGGTGGCAATCAGCCCCAGCATTTT
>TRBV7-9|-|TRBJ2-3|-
CASSFAEGSGDTQYF
TGTGCCAGCAGCTTTGCTGAGGGTAGTGGAGATACGCAGTATTTT
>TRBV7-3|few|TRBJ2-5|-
CASSAYLKGAWETQYF
TGTGCCAGCAGCGCGTACCTTAAGGGAGCTTGGGAGACCCAGTACTTC
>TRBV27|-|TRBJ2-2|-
CASSLLGAYTGELFF
TGTGCCAGCAGTTTATTGGGGGCCTACACCGGGGAGCTGTTTTTT
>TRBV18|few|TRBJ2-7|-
CASSPDNYYEQYF
TGTGCCAGCTCACCCGATAACTACTACGAGCAGTACTTC
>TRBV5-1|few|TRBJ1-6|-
CASTVQGSGSPLHF
TGCGCCAGCACCGTACAGGGCTCGGGTTCACCCCTCCACTTT
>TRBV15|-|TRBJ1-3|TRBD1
CATSRSMTGTGNTIYF
TGTGCCACCAGCAGATCAATGACAGGGACTGGAAACACCATATATTTT
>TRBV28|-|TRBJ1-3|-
CASSFVGGWDTIYF
TGTGCCAGCAGTTTCGTTGGCGGGTGGGACACCATATATTTT
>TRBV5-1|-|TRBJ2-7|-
CASSLSGIGEQYF
TGCGCCAGCAGCTTGTCAGGGATCGGCGAGCAGTACTTC
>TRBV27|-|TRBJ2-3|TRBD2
CASSPQRGTSGSGDF
TGTGCCAGCAGTCCCCAGAGAGGGACTAGCGGGAGCGGTGATTTT
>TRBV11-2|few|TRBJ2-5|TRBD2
CASSFTAAGEETQYF
TGTGCCAGCAGCTTCACGGCGGCGGGGGAAGAGACCCAGTACTTC
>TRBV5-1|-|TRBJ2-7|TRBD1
CASSQDRIYEQYF
TGCGCCAGCAGTCAGGACAGGATCTACGAGCAGTACTTC
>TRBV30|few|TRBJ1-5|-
CAWSVLGNQPQHF
TGTGCCTGGAGTGTACTAGGCAATCAGCCCCAGCATTTT
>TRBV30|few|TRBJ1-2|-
CAWSGQGYGYTF
TGTGCCTGGAGTGGCCAGGGTTATGGCTACACCTTC
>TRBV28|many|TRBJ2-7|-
CASSNRVAYEQYF
TGTGCCAGCAGCAACAGGGTGGCCTACGAGCAGTACTTC
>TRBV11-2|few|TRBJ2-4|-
CASSRRGLAKNIQYF
TGTGCCAGCAGCCGACGGGGACTAGCCAAAAACATTCAGTACTTC
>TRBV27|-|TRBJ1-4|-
CASSLDLRTASEKLFF
TGTGCCAGCAGTTTAGATCTCAGGACAGCTTCGGAAAAACTGTTTTTT
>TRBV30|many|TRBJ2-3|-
CAWSGGLSDTQYF
TGTGCCTGGAGTGGGGGGCTATCCGATACGCAGTATTTT
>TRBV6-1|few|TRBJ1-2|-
CASTRGANYGYTF
TGTGCCAGCACGCGGGGCGCTAACTATGGCTACACCTTC
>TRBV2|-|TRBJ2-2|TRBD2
CASSPGRLAGDTGELFF
TGTGCCAGCAGTCCCGGAAGACTAGCGGGGGACACCGGGGAGCTGTTTTTT
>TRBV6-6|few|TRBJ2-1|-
CASSYSRVYNEQFF
TGTGCCAGCAGTTACTCGAGGGTCTACAATGAGCAGTTCTTC
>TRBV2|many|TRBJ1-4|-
CASSDRTEKLFF
TGTGCCAGCAGTGACAGAACCGAAAAACTGTTTTTT
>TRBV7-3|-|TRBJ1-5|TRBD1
CASSPQGAGQPQHF
TGTGCCAGCAGTCCACAGGGGGCTGGACAGCCCCAGCATTTT
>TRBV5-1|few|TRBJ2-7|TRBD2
CASSLTAGGDGQYF
TGCGCCAGCAGCCTAACGGCGGGAGGGGACGGGCAGTACTTC
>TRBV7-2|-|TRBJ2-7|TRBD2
CASSLGRGAYEQYF
TGTGCCAGCAGCCTGGGACGGGGGGCCTACGAGCAGTACTTC